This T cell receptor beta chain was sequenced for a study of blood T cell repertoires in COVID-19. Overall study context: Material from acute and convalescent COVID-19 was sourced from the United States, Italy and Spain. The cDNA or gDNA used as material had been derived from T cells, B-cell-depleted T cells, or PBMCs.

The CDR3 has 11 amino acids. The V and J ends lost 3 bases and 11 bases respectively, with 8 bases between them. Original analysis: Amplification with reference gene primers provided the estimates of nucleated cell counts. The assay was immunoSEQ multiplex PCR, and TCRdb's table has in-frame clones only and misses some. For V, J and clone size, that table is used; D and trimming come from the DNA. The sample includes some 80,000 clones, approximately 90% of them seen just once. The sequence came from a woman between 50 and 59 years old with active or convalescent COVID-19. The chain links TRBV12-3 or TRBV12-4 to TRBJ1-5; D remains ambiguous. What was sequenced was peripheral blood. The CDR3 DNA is TGTGCCAGCAGTTTCGCCGGGACCCAGCATTTT. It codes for CASSFAGTQHF.